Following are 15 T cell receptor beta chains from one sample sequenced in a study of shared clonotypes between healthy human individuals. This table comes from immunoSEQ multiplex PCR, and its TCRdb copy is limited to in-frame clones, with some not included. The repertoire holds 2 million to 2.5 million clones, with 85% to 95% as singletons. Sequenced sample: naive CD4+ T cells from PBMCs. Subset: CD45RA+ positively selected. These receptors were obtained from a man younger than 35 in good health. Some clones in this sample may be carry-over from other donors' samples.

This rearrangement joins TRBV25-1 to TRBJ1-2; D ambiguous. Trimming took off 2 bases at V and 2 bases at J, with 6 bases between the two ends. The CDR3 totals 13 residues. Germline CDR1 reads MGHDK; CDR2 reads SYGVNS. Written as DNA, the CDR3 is TGTGCCAGCAGTGAACTGGGGAACTATGGCTACACCTTC. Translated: CASSELGNYGYTF.

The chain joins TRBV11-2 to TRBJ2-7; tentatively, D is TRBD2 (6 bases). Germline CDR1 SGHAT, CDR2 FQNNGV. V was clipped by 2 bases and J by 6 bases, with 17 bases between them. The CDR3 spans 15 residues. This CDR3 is CASSLPGGTPSEQYF. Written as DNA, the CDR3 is TGTGCCAGCAGCTTACCGGGCGGGACGCCCTCCGAGCAGTACTTC. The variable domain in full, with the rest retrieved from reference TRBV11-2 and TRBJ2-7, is EAGVAQSPRYKIIEKRQSVAFWCNPISGHATLYWYQQILGQGPKLLIQFQNNGVVDDSQLPKDRFSAERLKGVDSTLKIQPAKLEDSAVYLCASSLPGGTPSEQYFGPGTRLTVT.

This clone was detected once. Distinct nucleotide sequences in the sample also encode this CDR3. This chain's CDR3 is CASSQGRGGQETQYF. The CDR3 DNA reads TGTGCCAGCAGCCAAGGCAGGGGAGGACAAGAGACCCAGTACTTC. The V call is TRBV4-2, the J call TRBJ2-5; possibly TRBD1 or TRBD2 for D (6 bases each). The V gene's germline CDR1 is LGHNA and CDR2 YNFKEQ. Deletions cut 1 base from V and 2 bases from J, with 11 bases between. This CDR3 has 15 residues.

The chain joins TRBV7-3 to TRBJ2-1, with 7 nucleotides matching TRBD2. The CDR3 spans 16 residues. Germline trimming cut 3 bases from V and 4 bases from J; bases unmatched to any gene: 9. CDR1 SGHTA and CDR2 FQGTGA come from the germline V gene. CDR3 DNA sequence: TGTGCCAGCAGCTTTTTCGGGGGGACCCCTTACAATGAGCAGTTCTTC. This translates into CASSFFGGTPYNEQFF.

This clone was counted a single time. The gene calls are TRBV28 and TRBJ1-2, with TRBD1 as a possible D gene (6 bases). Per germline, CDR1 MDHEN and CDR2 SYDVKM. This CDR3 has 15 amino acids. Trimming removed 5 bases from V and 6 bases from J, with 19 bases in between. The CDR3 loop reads CASSRRGGEVNGYTF. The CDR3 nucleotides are TGTGCCAGCAGTCGTAGGGGGGGCGAGGTTAATGGCTACACCTTC.

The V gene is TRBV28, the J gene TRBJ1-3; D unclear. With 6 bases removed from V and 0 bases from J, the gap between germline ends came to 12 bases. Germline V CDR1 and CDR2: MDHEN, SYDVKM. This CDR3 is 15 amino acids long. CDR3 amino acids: CASRRDPHSGNTIYF. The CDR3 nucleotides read TGTGCCAGCAGGAGGGATCCTCACTCTGGAAACACCATATATTTT.

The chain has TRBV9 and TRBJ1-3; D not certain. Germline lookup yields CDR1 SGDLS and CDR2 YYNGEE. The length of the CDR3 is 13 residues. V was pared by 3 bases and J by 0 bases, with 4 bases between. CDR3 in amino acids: CASSANSGNTIYF. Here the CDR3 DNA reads TGTGCCAGCAGCGCGAACTCTGGAAACACCATATATTTT.

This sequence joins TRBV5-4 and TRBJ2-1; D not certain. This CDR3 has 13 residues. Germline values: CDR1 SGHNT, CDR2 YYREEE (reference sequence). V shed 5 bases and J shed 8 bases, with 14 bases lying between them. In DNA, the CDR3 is TGTGCCAGCAGGGTGGGGAATCAATATGAGCAGTTCTTC. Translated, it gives CASRVGNQYEQFF.

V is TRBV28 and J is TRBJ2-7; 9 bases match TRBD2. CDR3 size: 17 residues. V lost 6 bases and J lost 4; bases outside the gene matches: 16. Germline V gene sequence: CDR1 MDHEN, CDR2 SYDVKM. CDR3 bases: TGTGCCAGCAGCCCGCCCTTTTGGGCTAGCGGGAAGTACGAGCAGTACTTC. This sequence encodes CASSPPFWASGKYEQYF.

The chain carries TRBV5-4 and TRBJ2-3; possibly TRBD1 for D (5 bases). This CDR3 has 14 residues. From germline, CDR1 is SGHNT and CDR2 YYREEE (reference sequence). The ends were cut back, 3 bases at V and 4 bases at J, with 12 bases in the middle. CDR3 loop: CASSSRASPDTQYF. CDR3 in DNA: TGTGCCAGCAGCTCCAGGGCGTCCCCAGATACGCAGTATTTT.

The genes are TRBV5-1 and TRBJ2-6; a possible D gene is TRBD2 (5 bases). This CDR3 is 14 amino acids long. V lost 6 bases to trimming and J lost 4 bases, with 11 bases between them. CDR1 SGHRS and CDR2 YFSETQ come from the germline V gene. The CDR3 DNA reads TGCGCCAGCAAAGGCGGGCTGGGGGCCAACGTCCTGACTTTC. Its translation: CASKGGLGANVLTF.

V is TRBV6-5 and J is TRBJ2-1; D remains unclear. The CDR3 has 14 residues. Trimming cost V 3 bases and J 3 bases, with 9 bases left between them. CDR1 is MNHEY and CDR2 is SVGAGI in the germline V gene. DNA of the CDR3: TGTGCCAGCAGTTATTCGACGGGCTACAATGAGCAGTTCTTC. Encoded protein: CASSYSTGYNEQFF.

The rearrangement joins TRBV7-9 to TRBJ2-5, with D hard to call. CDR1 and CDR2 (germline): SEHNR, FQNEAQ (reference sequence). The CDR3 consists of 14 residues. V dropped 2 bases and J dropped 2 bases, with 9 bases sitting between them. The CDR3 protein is CASSLRIAQETQYF. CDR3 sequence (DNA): TGTGCCAGCAGCTTACGGATTGCGCAAGAGACCCAGTACTTC.

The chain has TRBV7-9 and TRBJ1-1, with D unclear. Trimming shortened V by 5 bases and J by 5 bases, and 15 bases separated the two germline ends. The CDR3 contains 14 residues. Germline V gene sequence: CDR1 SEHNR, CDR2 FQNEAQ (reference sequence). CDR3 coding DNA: TGTGCCAGCAGCAGACCCGAGCCTGCAACTGAAGCTTTCTTT. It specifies CASSRPEPATEAFF.

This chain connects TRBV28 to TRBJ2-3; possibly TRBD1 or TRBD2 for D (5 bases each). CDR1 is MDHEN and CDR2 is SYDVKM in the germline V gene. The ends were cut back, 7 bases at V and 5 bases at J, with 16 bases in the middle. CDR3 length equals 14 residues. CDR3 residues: CASTDGTLKDTQYF. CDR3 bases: TGTGCCAGCACCGACGGGACCCTTAAAGATACGCAGTATTTT. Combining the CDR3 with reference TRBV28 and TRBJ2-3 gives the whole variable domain DVKVTQSSRYLVKRTGEKVFLECVQDMDHENMFWYRQDPGLGLRLIYFSYDVKMKEKGDIPEGYSVSREKKERFSLILESASTNQTSMYLCASTDGTLKDTQYFGPGTRLTVL.